These 30 T cell receptor beta chains were sequenced from one sample in a study of T-cell memory formation after mild COVID-19 (dated by TCRdb to the early 2020s). Preparation of the library involved 5' RACE. The sequencing machine was an Illumina NovaSeq 6000. TCRdb reran the public reads through fastp at Q25 and MiXCR, keeping productive beta chains. Each entry is one CDR3 protein sequence, shown with its most common DNA and genes. This sample lists hundreds of thousands of distinct CDR3 sequences; 25% to 30% were detected once. The ten largest make up 13% of the sample. The sample comprised PBMCs or a T cell subset sorted from them (not recorded which). The receptors originated from an adult woman who had mild COVID-19 (a few samples of this study predate the infection). The sample titles of this study are shuffled in the database, so cell type and time point are left out; the donor was told from shared clones.

The V and J genes are TRBV4-1 and TRBJ2-5; TRBD2 is a possible D gene (6 bases). Germline assignment: CDR1 MGHRA and CDR2 YSYEKL. The CDR3 has 16 residues. The V end lost 0 bases, the J end lost 5 bases, and 16 bases lay between the germline ends. The DNA for the CDR3 is TGCGCCAGCAGCCAAGAAGGGTGGCGGGGCGATGAGACCCAGTACTTC. Protein: CASSQEGWRGDETQYF.

V and J are TRBV15 and TRBJ1-1; no clear D gene. The CDR3 consists of 13 residues. V was shortened by 8 bases and J by 3 bases, with 13 bases between the two germline ends. From germline, CDR1 is LNHNV and CDR2 YYDKDF (reference sequence). The CDR3 DNA is TGTGCCACCGAGGATCCTTCGCACACTGAAGCTTTCTTT. As protein: CATEDPSHTEAFF.

In its sample, this clonotype was seen a few times. This chain connects TRBV18 to TRBJ2-1, with TRBD2 matching over 10 bases. This CDR3 contains 16 residues. Germline lookup yields CDR1 KGHSH and CDR2 LQKENI. With 0 bases clipped from V and 6 bases from J, the junction kept 5 bases outside the gene matches. The CDR3 nucleotides read TGTGCCAGCTCACCACCGTCTAGCGGGAGTACCAATGAGCAGTTCTTC. The encoded protein is CASSPPSSGSTNEQFF.

CDR3 residues: CASSHFGTLNTGELFF. The CDR3, as DNA: TGTGCCAGCAGCCACTTCGGGACACTGAACACCGGGGAGCTGTTTTTT. The gene calls are TRBV3-1 and TRBJ2-2, with a weak D call TRBD1 (6 bases). The ends were cut back, 3 bases at V and 1 base at J, with 12 bases in the middle. CDR1 is LGHDT, CDR2 YNNKEL, per germline (reference sequence). The CDR3 runs 16 residues.

This clonotype was detected a few times. The V gene is TRBV5-1, the J gene TRBJ2-7; D is unresolved. CDR1 SGHRS and CDR2 YFSETQ come from the germline V gene. This CDR3 is 13 amino acids long. V was pared by 4 bases and J by 6 bases, with 14 bases between. CDR3 bases: TGCGCCAGCAGCGCCGAGCTCAGGACCGAGCAGTACTTC. Its protein is CASSAELRTEQYF. Full variable domain (remainder filled in from reference TRBV5-1 and TRBJ2-7): KAGVTQTPRYLIKTRGQQVTLSCSPISGHRSVSWYQQTPGQGLQFLFEYFSETQRNKGNFPGRFSGRQFSNSRSEMNVSTLELGDSALYLCASSAELRTEQYFGPGTRLTVT.

The chain carries TRBV12-3 or TRBV12-4 and TRBJ2-1; 10 bases line up with TRBD2. This CDR3 contains 15 residues. Trimming at V came to 7 bases and at J to 6 bases, leaving 9 bases not matched to a gene. CDR3 residues: CASTPTSGISNEQFF. Written as DNA, the CDR3 is TGTGCCAGCACCCCTACTAGCGGGATTAGCAATGAGCAGTTCTTC.

The rearrangement joins TRBV5-1 to TRBJ2-1; 8 nucleotides line up with TRBD2. This CDR3 has 17 residues. V dropped 0 bases and J dropped 5; count of bases not matched to a gene: 10. Germline CDR1 is SGHRS and CDR2 is YFSETQ. The DNA of the CDR3 is TGCGCCAGCAGCTTGGCCGTAGCGGGAAGTTCTGACAATGAGCAGTTCTTC. This encodes CASSLAVAGSSDNEQFF.

The chain combines TRBV5-6 with TRBJ2-1; 10 bases are a match to TRBD2. Losses at the gene ends were 4 bases for V and 9 bases for J; bases not matched to a gene: 13. Germline CDR1 SGHDT, CDR2 YYEEEE. The CDR3 loop spans 16 amino acids. The DNA of the CDR3 is TGTGCCAGCAGCCCACCGGGACTAGCGCGGGTGGGTGAGCAGTTCTTC. This gives the protein CASSPPGLARVGEQFF.

V usage is TRBV9 and J usage is TRBJ2-7; 9 nucleotides match TRBD2. The CDR3 is 15 residues long. After removal of 1 base from V and 3 bases from J, the junction contained 5 bases not matched to a gene. Germline V gene lookup returns CDR1 SGDLS and CDR2 YYNGEE. The DNA of the CDR3 is TGTGCCAGCAGCGTATCTGGTAGCGGGAGCTACGAGCAGTACTTC. Translation gives CASSVSGSGSYEQYF.

The V call is TRBV20-1, the J call TRBJ2-3; 13 nucleotides align to TRBD2. The ends lost 5 bases at V and 0 bases at J; junction bases unmatched: 2. The CDR3 covers 15 residues. Germline V gene lookup returns CDR1 DFQATT and CDR2 SNEGSKA (reference sequence). This CDR3 reads CSAWTSGRSTDTQYF. The CDR3 nucleotides read TGCAGTGCTTGGACTAGCGGGAGAAGCACAGATACGCAGTATTTT.

The chain is built from TRBV7-9 and TRBJ2-7; D unclear. V was shortened by 4 bases and J by 0 bases, with 19 bases between the two germline ends. The CDR3 contains 17 residues. Per the germline V gene, CDR1 is SEHNR and CDR2 is FQNEAQ (reference sequence). CDR3 amino acids: CASSSPGLGQHSYEQYF. The CDR3 DNA follows: TGTGCCAGCAGCTCCCCCGGTTTGGGCCAACACTCCTACGAGCAGTACTTC.

This clonotype was detected a few times. This chain joins TRBV2 and TRBJ1-6, with D uncertain. V lost 6 bases to trimming and J lost 3 bases, with 3 bases between them. The CDR3 is made up of 12 amino acids. Germline assignment: CDR1 SNHLY and CDR2 FYNNEI. For the CDR3, the DNA is TGTGCCAGCAGGAGCTATAATTCACCCCTCCACTTT. It yields the protein CASRSYNSPLHF. The complete variable domain, with remaining parts taken from reference TRBV2 and TRBJ1-6, reads EPEVTQTPSHQVTQMGQEVILRCVPISNHLYFYWYRQILGQKVEFLVSFYNNEISEKSEIFDDQFSVERPDGSNFTLKIRSTKLEDSAMYFCASRSYNSPLHFGNGTRLTVT.

The rearrangement uses TRBV27 and TRBJ2-1, with 13 positions matching TRBD2. V lost 11 bases to trimming and J lost 10 bases; unmatched junction nucleotides: 8. The CDR3 covers 13 residues. Germline loops: CDR1 MNHEY, CDR2 SMNVEV (reference sequence). The CDR3 nucleotides read TGTGCCTCGAGGACTAGCGGGGGCCGGGAGCAGTTCTTC. Translating it yields CASRTSGGREQFF.

The J gene is TRBJ2-3, the V gene TRBV6-1, with 8 bases aligning to TRBD2. The CDR3 loop spans 15 amino acids. Trimming took 1 base from V and 6 from J; bases not matched to a gene: 6. The germline V gene encodes CDR1 MNHNS and CDR2 SASEGT. The CDR3 DNA sequence: TGTGCCAGCAGTGAAGTTAACAGCGGGAGTGATACGCAGTATTTT. This encodes CASSEVNSGSDTQYF.

V usage is TRBV5-1 and J usage is TRBJ2-7; either TRBD1 or TRBD2 may fit D (5 bases each). The germline CDR1 and CDR2 sequences are SGHRS and YFSETQ. This CDR3 has 18 residues. Trimming removed 3 bases at V and 2 bases at J, with 24 bases between. The CDR3 DNA is TGCGCCAGCAGCTCTGCGGATTCCGGGACCCCAAAGCCCTACGAGCAGTACTTC. Amino acids: CASSSADSGTPKPYEQYF. The whole variable domain, filled in from reference TRBV5-1 and TRBJ2-7, reads KAGVTQTPRYLIKTRGQQVTLSCSPISGHRSVSWYQQTPGQGLQFLFEYFSETQRNKGNFPGRFSGRQFSNSRSEMNVSTLELGDSALYLCASSSADSGTPKPYEQYFGPGTRLTVT.

V gene TRBV5-5 combines with J gene TRBJ1-1, with 7 bases identical to TRBD1. V dropped 4 bases and J dropped 3; count of bases not matched to a gene: 9. Germline V CDR1 and CDR2: SGHKS, YYEKEE (reference sequence). The CDR3 has 15 residues. The CDR3 DNA sequence: TGTGCCAGCAGCAGAACCAGGGGGGCTGACACTGAAGCTTTCTTT. It yields the protein CASSRTRGADTEAFF.

This chain connects TRBV5-1 to TRBJ2-7, with 8 bases that match TRBD1. The germline V gene has CDR1 SGHRS and CDR2 YFSETQ. CDR3 length: 15 amino acids. V trimming: 1 base; J trimming: 1 base; junction bases outside the gene matches: 4. The CDR3 here is CASSLSQGASYEQYF. Written as DNA, the CDR3 is TGCGCCAGCAGCTTGAGTCAGGGGGCTTCCTACGAGCAGTACTTC.

The J gene is TRBJ2-3, the V gene TRBV7-2, with a possible D match to TRBD2 (6 bases). Germline lookup yields CDR1 SGHTA and CDR2 FQGNSA. V dropped 5 bases and J dropped 3 bases, with 12 bases sitting between them. This CDR3 is 14 amino acids long. CDR3 nucleotide sequence: TGTGCCAGCAGCGTGACTAGAGGAACAGATACGCAGTATTTT. Its protein is CASSVTRGTDTQYF.

The chain links TRBV18 to TRBJ2-7, with 7 bases lining up with TRBD1. Looked up from germline, CDR1 is KGHSH and CDR2 is LQKENI. With 2 bases clipped from V and 3 bases from J, the junction kept 7 bases outside the gene matches. The CDR3 has 15 residues. CDR3 in DNA: TGTGCCAGCTCACCAGGGGCGGACAGGATCTACGAGCAGTACTTC. As protein: CASSPGADRIYEQYF.

This clonotype was counted only a few times. This chain joins TRBV7-2 and TRBJ2-3; TRBD2 aligns across 10 bases. V was clipped by 10 bases and J by 4 bases; unmatched bases: 8. The CDR3 has 14 amino acids. Germline CDR1 and CDR2: SGHTA and FQGNSA. The CDR3 region has the DNA TGTGCCATTACCAGCGGGAGGGGTCCAGATACGCAGTATTTT. Its protein is CAITSGRGPDTQYF.

This chain uses TRBV7-9 with TRBJ2-7, with unresolved D. This CDR3 region has 13 residues. V was shortened by 5 bases and J by 3 bases, with 11 bases between the two germline ends. The germline gives CDR1 SEHNR, CDR2 FQNEAQ (reference sequence). In nucleotides, the CDR3 is TGTGCCAGCAGCATGATGGACCTCTACGAGCAGTACTTC. Residues: CASSMMDLYEQYF.

This sequence joins TRBV7-2 and TRBJ1-1, with unresolved D. The V and J ends lost 1 base and 5 bases respectively, with 14 bases between them. The CDR3 consists of 15 residues. Germline CDR1 is SGHTA and CDR2 is FQGNSA. CDR3 nucleotide sequence: TGTGCCAGCAGCTTAGTGGAGGGCTCTTGGACTGAAGCTTTCTTT. Amino acid sequence: CASSLVEGSWTEAFF.

This clonotype was observed a handful of times. The chain recombines TRBV3-1 with TRBJ2-2; D is uncertain. Germline-derived CDR1 and CDR2 are LGHDT and YNNKEL (reference sequence). V lost 10 bases and J lost 0, with 15 bases in between. The CDR3 spans 15 residues. DNA of the CDR3: TGTGCCACCACACCAGCGAGTACGAACACCGGGGAGCTGTTTTTT. Its protein product is CATTPASTNTGELFF.

This CDR3 is CASSQTSGASSYNEQFF. In nucleotides, the CDR3 is TGCGCCAGCAGCCAGACTAGCGGCGCTAGCTCCTACAATGAGCAGTTCTTC. The V and J genes are TRBV4-1 and TRBJ2-1, with 9 bases identical to TRBD2. CDR1 and CDR2 (germline): MGHRA, YSYEKL. After removal of 3 bases from V and 0 bases from J, the junction contained 6 bases not matched to a gene. The length of the CDR3 is 17 residues.

This clonotype was observed a few times. V gene TRBV6-2 or TRBV6-3 combines with J gene TRBJ2-6; TRBD2 matches at 9 bases. The J segment lost 0 bases and the V segment lost 4 bases, leaving 7 bases of the junction unmatched. This CDR3 has 18 amino acids. Germline V CDR1 and CDR2: MNHEY, SVGEGT. CDR3 in amino acids: CASSSRLAEYSGANVLTF. CDR3 nucleotides: TGTGCCAGCAGTTCCCGACTAGCGGAATACTCTGGGGCCAACGTCCTGACTTTC.

This chain connects TRBV12-3 or TRBV12-4 to TRBJ2-5; tentatively, D is TRBD2 (5 bases). The CDR3 loop spans 16 amino acids. The V gene lost 8 bases and the J gene lost 5 bases, with 24 bases spanning the gap. For the CDR3, the DNA is TGTGCCAGCCAGGAGAGGGCGACCCCCCCAACGGAGACCCAGTACTTC. It specifies CASQERATPPTETQYF.

This rearrangement joins TRBV12-3 or TRBV12-4 to TRBJ1-4, with D uncertain. Trimming removed 4 bases from V and 3 bases from J, with 9 bases in between. CDR3 length equals 14 residues. CDR3 DNA sequence: TGTGCCAGCAGTTCAGCTTCACCTAATGAAAAACTGTTTTTT. Encoded protein: CASSSASPNEKLFF.

This chain links TRBV9 with TRBJ2-3, with 11 bases aligning to TRBD2. Trimming removed 3 bases from V and 6 bases from J; junction bases left unmatched: 9. This CDR3 comprises 16 residues. Per germline, CDR1 SGDLS and CDR2 YYNGEE. CDR3 region: CASSETSGSLADTQYF. The CDR3 bases are TGTGCCAGCAGCGAAACTAGCGGGAGTTTAGCGGATACGCAGTATTTT.

The gene calls are TRBV10-3 and TRBJ2-1, with a tentative D call TRBD2 (5 bases). CDR3 length: 13 amino acids. Trimming shortened V by 6 bases and J by 9 bases, and 15 bases separated the two germline ends. Germline V gene sequence: CDR1 ENHRY, CDR2 SYGVKD. As DNA, the CDR3 is TGTGCCATCAGGAGTAGCAAAGAGGGTGAGCAGTTCTTC. It specifies CAIRSSKEGEQFF.

V usage is TRBV4-2 and J usage is TRBJ2-7; perhaps TRBD1 as D (6 bases). This CDR3 is built from 13 residues. V dropped 5 bases and J dropped 4 bases, with 12 bases sitting between them. Germline lookup yields CDR1 LGHNA and CDR2 YNFKEQ. CDR3 bases: TGTGCCAGCAGCGGGGGACACCCATACGAGCAGTACTTC. Its protein product is CASSGGHPYEQYF.